Described below is a single TCR beta chain sequence and its context. These data originate in a study of blood T cell repertoires in COVID-19. Sequencing used immunoSEQ multiplex PCR; TCRdb keeps in-frame clones, though not all of them. The table has under 200,000 clones, about 81% seen once; the top ten hold approximately 8.1%. The germline CDR1 and CDR2 sequences are LGHNA and YNFKEQ. This CDR3 comprises 15 residues. Trimming took 5 bases from V and 9 from J, leaving 17 bases between them. Sequencing used peripheral blood. This clonotype originated in an older woman with COVID-19, enrolled during active disease. This chain joins TRBV4-2 and TRBJ1-6; D remains unclear. This CDR3 is CASSGDRGIGSPLHF. The CDR3 bases are TGTGCCAGCAGCGGTGATAGAGGGATCGGTTCACCCCTCCACTTT.